One sample yielded the 10 T cell receptor beta chains listed below, sequenced in a study of shared clonotypes between healthy human individuals. Sequencing was performed with immunoSEQ multiplex PCR; in TCRdb, only in-frame clones are kept and a portion is missing. The sample lists more than 850,000 clones; about 80% were seen once. Input material: memory CD4+ T cells from PBMCs. Subset in this sample: CD45RA-negative fraction. These receptors were taken from a man aged 18 to 30 in good health. Some clones in this sample may be carry-over from other donors' samples.

The V call is TRBV7-2, the J call TRBJ2-2; 8 bases map to TRBD2. The CDR3 is 17 amino acids. Germline trimming cut 2 bases from V and 0 bases from J; bases unmatched to any gene: 5. CDR1 is SGHTA, CDR2 FQGNSA, per germline. The CDR3 loop is CASSLYPGLANTGELFF. CDR3 nucleotide sequence: TGTGCCAGCAGCTTATATCCGGGACTAGCGAACACCGGGGAGCTGTTTTTT.

Concerning this clone: Other DNA sequences in this sample translate to the same CDR3. The chain combines TRBV5-1 with TRBJ2-5, with 8 positions matching TRBD2. Germline V CDR1 and CDR2: SGHRS, YFSETQ. CDR3 length: 14 residues. Trimming at V came to 4 bases and at J to 1 base, leaving 3 bases not matched to a gene. The DNA of the CDR3 is TGCGCCAGCAGCGGCACTAGCGGCCAAGAGACCCAGTACTTC. Its protein is CASSGTSGQETQYF.

A remark on this clone: This sample also contains other DNA sequences that code for the same CDR3. This rearrangement joins TRBV29-1 to TRBJ1-4; 9 bases match TRBD1. The CDR3 has 11 residues. Germline V gene sequence: CDR1 SQVTM, CDR2 ANQGSEA. Trimming cost V 6 bases and J 7 bases; bases outside gene matches: 0. CDR3 in amino acids: CSVDRGEKLFF. The CDR3 DNA reads as TGCAGCGTGGACAGGGGTGAAAAACTGTTTTTT.

This chain uses TRBV28 with TRBJ2-2, with D unclear. Trimming removed 6 bases from V and 0 bases from J, with 14 bases in between. The CDR3 has 16 amino acids. In germline, CDR1 is MDHEN, CDR2 SYDVKM. Here the CDR3 reads CASRVTGTANTGELFF. CDR3 nucleotides: TGTGCCAGCAGGGTTACGGGCACCGCGAACACCGGGGAGCTGTTTTTT.

The chain employs TRBV7-2 and TRBJ2-1; 15 nucleotides agree with TRBD2. The CDR3 loop spans 17 amino acids. With V trimmed by 0 bases and J by 9 bases, 6 bases remained unmatched. From germline, CDR1 is SGHTA and CDR2 FQGNSA. The CDR3 region is CASSLAAPGLAGGEQFF. CDR3 sequence (DNA): TGTGCCAGCAGCTTAGCGGCACCGGGACTAGCGGGGGGTGAGCAGTTCTTC.

This chain uses TRBV5-4 with TRBJ2-1, with D perhaps TRBD1 (7 bases). From germline, CDR1 is SGHNT and CDR2 YYREEE (reference sequence). Trimming took off 1 base at V and 0 bases at J, with 11 bases between the two ends. This CDR3 comprises 16 residues. CDR3 residues: CASSLRGDSSYNEQFF. The CDR3 nucleotides read TGTGCCAGCAGCTTGAGGGGGGACAGCTCCTACAATGAGCAGTTCTTC.

The V call is TRBV7-9, the J call TRBJ2-7; TRBD2 aligns across 8 bases. Germline V gene data show CDR1 as SEHNR and CDR2 as FQNEAQ (reference sequence). Trimming took 5 bases from V and 5 from J; bases not matched to a gene: 2. The CDR3 has 12 residues. CDR3 nucleotides: TGTGCCAGCAGCCGGGGGGGCGACGAGCAGTACTTC. Translation: CASSRGGDEQYF.

This clone has more than one count but fewer than ten. The rearrangement joins TRBV9 to TRBJ1-1, with D possibly being TRBD1 (5 bases). This CDR3 has 12 residues. The V gene's germline CDR1 is SGDLS and CDR2 YYNGEE. Trimming cost V 7 bases and J 3 bases, with 10 bases left between them. As DNA, the CDR3 is TGTGCCAGCCGGGGGACGGACACTGAAGCTTTCTTT. Translating it yields CASRGTDTEAFF.

The V and J genes are TRBV7-8 and TRBJ2-7; 9 bases are shared with TRBD1. The CDR3 is made up of 16 amino acids. Germline V lookup: CDR1 SGHVS, CDR2 FQNEAQ. J was trimmed by 4 bases and V by 5 bases; bases with no gene match: 12. The CDR3 sequence is CASSARATGGGYEQYF. CDR3 nucleotides: TGTGCCAGCAGCGCCCGCGCCACAGGGGGCGGTTACGAGCAGTACTTC.

The gene calls are TRBV28 and TRBJ2-5; D ambiguous. V was trimmed by 5 bases and J by 1 base, leaving 11 bases between them. The CDR3 extends over 14 amino acids. CDR1 and CDR2 from the germline V gene are MDHEN and SYDVKM. CDR3 residues: CASSGKGFQETQYF. The CDR3 bases are TGTGCCAGCAGTGGGAAGGGCTTCCAAGAGACCCAGTACTTC.